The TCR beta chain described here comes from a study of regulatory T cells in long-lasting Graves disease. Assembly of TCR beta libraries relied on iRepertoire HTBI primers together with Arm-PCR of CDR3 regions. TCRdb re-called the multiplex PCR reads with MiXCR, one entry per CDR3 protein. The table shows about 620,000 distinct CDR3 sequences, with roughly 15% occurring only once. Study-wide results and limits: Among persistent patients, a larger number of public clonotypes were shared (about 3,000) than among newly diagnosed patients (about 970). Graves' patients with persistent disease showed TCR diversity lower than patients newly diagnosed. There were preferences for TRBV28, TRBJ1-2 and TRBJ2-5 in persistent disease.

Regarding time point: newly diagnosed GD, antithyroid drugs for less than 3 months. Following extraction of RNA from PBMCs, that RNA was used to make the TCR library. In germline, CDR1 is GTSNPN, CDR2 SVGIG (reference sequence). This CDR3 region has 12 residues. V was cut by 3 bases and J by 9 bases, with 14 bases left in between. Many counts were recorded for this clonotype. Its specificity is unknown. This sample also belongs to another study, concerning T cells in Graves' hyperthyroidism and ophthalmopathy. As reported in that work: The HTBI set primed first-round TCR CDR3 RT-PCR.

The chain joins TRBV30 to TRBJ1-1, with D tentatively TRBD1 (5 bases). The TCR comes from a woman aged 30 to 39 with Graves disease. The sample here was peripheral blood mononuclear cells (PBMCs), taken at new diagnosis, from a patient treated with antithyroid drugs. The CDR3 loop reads CAWSPGASQAFF. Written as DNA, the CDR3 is TGTGCCTGGAGCCCCGGGGCCTCACAAGCTTTCTTT.